This T cell receptor beta chain was identified in a study of blood T cell repertoires in COVID-19. Study-level background: Material from acute and convalescent COVID-19 was sourced from the United States, Italy and Spain.

CDR1 and CDR2 from the germline V gene are SGHTA and FQGNSA. The germline V and J ends were trimmed by 2 bases and 1 base, with 8 bases remaining between them. The CDR3 contains 14 residues. Per the original methods: Cell counts per sample came from amplifying reference gene primers. Method: immunoSEQ multiplex PCR; TCRdb's copy keeps in-frame clones and lacks some. V and J calls and clone size come straight from that table; D and trimming were deduced from the DNA. Among hundreds of thousands of clones, approximately 92% were seen once, and the ten largest hold roughly 1.1%. In assigning cohorts, the study relied on participant-reported clinical history.

The J gene is TRBJ1-1, the V gene TRBV7-2; weak D call: TRBD1 (6 bases). This TCR was sampled from a man younger than 40 who had recovered from COVID-19. The sequencing input was PBMCs or T cells enriched from blood (not recorded which). CDR3 nucleotide sequence: TGTGCCAGCAGCTTATTGGGGGCGAACACTGAAGCTTTCTTT. Amino acids: CASSLLGANTEAFF.